What follows are 5 T cell receptor beta chains derived from one specimen sequenced in a study of T cells in women clearing cervical HPV infection. Profiling relied on immunoSEQ multiplex PCR, and the TCRdb table lists in-frame clones only, not all of them. This sample lists about 14,000 clones; its ten largest clones have around 8%. Material: blood buffy coat. All receptors derive from a woman between 18 and 70 years old with a cervical HPV16 infection that either progressed to CIN3+ or cleared (not recorded which).

Worth noting for this clone: Read data end 3 residues before the CDR3 end; the end is taken from the germline J gene. The genes are TRBV19 and TRBJ1-2, with a weak D call TRBD1 (6 bases). Trimming removed 5 bases at V and 4 bases at J, with 11 bases between. CDR1 is LNHDA, CDR2 SQIVND, per germline (reference sequence). The CDR3 contains 13 residues. The DNA read from the CDR3 is TGTGCCAGTAGTGTACAGGGTGGCTATGGC. Its protein product is CASSVQGGYG. The full CDR3 reads CASSVQGGYGYTF.

Concerning this clone itself: The read terminates 3 residues ahead of where the CDR3 ends, so the germline J gene completes it. The chain is built from TRBV2 and TRBJ1-2; D is possibly TRBD1 (6 bases). The CDR3 has 13 residues. The germline CDR1 and CDR2 sequences are SNHLY and FYNNEI. The DNA read from the CDR3 is TGTGCCACCGATACAGGACAGACCTACGAC. Translated: CATDTGQTYD. The whole CDR3 sequence reads CATDTGQTYDYTF.

About this clone: The read gets to within 3 residues of the CDR3 end, and the germline J gene fills in the rest. The gene calls are TRBV5-4 and TRBJ1-5; no clear D. Trimming pared 0 bases from V and 0 bases from J, leaving 7 bases between. The CDR3 runs 15 residues. Germline V gene sequence: CDR1 SGHNT, CDR2 YYREEE (reference sequence). The covered CDR3 bases are TGTGCCAGCAGCTTGGACAGCAATAGCAATCAGCCC. This gives the protein CASSLDSNSNQP. The CDR3 in full is CASSLDSNSNQPQHF.

Remarks on this clone: With the read ending 3 residues before the CDR3 end, the germline J gene is used to fill in that end. The J gene is TRBJ2-3, the V gene TRBV6-2 or TRBV6-3; the match to TRBD2 covers 7 bases. The germline V gene has CDR1 MNHEY and CDR2 SVGEGT. The CDR3 totals 17 residues. After removal of 4 bases from V and 2 bases from J, the junction contained 12 bases not matched to a gene. The DNA read from the CDR3 is TGTGCCAGCAGTTTCCCCCCCCGAGCGGGGCACACAGATACG. Its protein is CASSFPPRAGHTDT. The full-length CDR3 reads as CASSFPPRAGHTDTQYF.

Comment on this clone: Sequencing ends 3 residues short of the CDR3 end; the germline J gene provides the rest. This rearrangement joins TRBV5-1 to TRBJ2-2; 7 bases fit TRBD2. This CDR3 comprises 13 residues. Germline loops: CDR1 SGHRS, CDR2 YFSETQ. The CDR3 protein is CASSPTGGEKLFF. The sequenced CDR3 bases are TGCGCCAGCAGTCCCACGGGGGGTGAAAAG.